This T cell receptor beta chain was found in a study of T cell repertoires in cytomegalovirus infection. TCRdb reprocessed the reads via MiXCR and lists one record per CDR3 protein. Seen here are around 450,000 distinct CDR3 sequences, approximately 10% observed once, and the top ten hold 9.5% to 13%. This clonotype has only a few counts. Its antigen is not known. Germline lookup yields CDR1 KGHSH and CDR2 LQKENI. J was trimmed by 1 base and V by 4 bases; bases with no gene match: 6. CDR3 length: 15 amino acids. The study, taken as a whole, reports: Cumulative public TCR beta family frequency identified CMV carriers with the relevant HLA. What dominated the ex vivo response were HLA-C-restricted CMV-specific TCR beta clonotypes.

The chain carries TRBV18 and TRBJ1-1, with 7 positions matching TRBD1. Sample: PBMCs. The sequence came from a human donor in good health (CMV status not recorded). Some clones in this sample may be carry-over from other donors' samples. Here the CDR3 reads CASSHRGQKNTEAFF. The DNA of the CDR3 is TGTGCCAGCTCACACCGGGGACAGAAGAACACTGAAGCTTTCTTT.